This T cell receptor (beta chain) was profiled in a study of T cell responses to AZD1222 COVID-19 vaccine (dated by TCRdb to the early 2020s). About the study as a whole: AZD1222 recipients given second doses at about 4 weeks or at about 12 weeks were pooled, since spike-specific TCR depth and breadth were not found to differ between the two schedules. TCR sequencing was performed for roughly 250 trial participants, of whom around 200 were given two doses of AZD1222 and approximately 25 were given two doses of MenACWY control vaccine. Trial participants were enrolled by age into 18-55, 56-69 and 70-plus year subgroups, with 148, 28 and 57 TCR-sequenced participants respectively.

Summary of the overall study and its limitations: In the small 56-69-year group, the increase in depth fell short of significance, most likely because of low power. Because no day 14 peak-response samples were available, repertoires were characterized only after the peak T cell response. Conclusions about previously exposed vaccinees are limited because only a handful of AZD1222 recipients were SARS-CoV-2 seropositive at baseline. Vaccine-associated CD4 TCRs spanned the whole spike protein, with dominant responses in regions 160-218 and 743-854. Reportedly, close to half of the unique spike-specific TCRs recognized epitopes lying outside the regions that are mutated in the B.1.351 and B.1.1.7 variants. Most participants were white British and females outnumbered males, and the authors suggested that clonal diversity may have been underestimated. After two AZD1222 doses, both the breadth and the depth of spike-specific TCRs were significantly higher than at day 0 and than in MenACWY recipients.

The CDR3 regions of human TCRbeta chains were subjected to immunosequencing. On the authors' methods: Repertoire TCRs were checked for matches against a reference library of SARS-CoV-2-specific TCRs that had been generated using the MIRA antigen-specificity platform. Breadth was defined as the fraction of unique TCRs that were SARS-CoV-2-associated, and depth was defined as the fraction of total T cells that were SARS-CoV-2-associated. Using the MIRA data, each spike-specific TCR was assigned both to the spike region to which the TCR was reactive and to a CD4 or CD8 class. Log10-transformed breadth and depth values were compared by one-way ANOVA with Sidak's multiple comparisons tests. TCRdb's version of the immuneACCESS table is confined to in-frame rearrangements and falls short of the full clone set. An unresolved V gene accounts for under half of the shortfall where checked; the remainder is of unknown origin. Clonal size and the V and J genes are those of that table, whereas D and trimming came from the DNA. The sample contains some 170,000 clones, approximately 90% of them found a single time. The ten top clones hold roughly 2.5% of the sample.

The CDR3 covers 12 residues, taking in both the cysteine and the phenylalanine. Kept here is only the CDR3 DNA, which spans 36 bases and is read in frame from base 1. Germline trimming amounts to 5 bases on V and 6 bases on J, with 6 as the count of junction bases outside the gene matches. The germline V gene (reference sequence) supplies CDR1 GTSNPN and CDR2 SVGIG. The time point label here, explained by the study, means: baseline before first vaccination. The vaccinee samples were drawn from two UK trials, COV001 and COV002, one of which was a single-blind randomized controlled phase 2/3 trial testing AZD1222 (ChAdOx1 nCoV-19) in healthy adults. For TCRbeta chain sequencing, PBMC samples from trial participants were taken at day 0 and at day 28 after the second dose. As regards this clone: The antigen this receptor binds is unknown. No base quality values were provided; no much bigger clone lies one nucleotide off.

The sequence was collected from an adult in good health. This receptor chain uses TRBV30 and TRBJ1-1; 7 junctional bases match TRBD1. The sequencing used peripheral blood, collected on day 0 of AZD1222 vaccination. The CDR3 corresponds to CAWGWTGAEAFF. DNA sequence: TGTGCCTGGGGATGGACAGGCGCTGAAGCTTTCTTT.